The rows below give T cell receptor beta chains drawn from one sample of a study of blood T cells in healthy people across ages. TCRdb fed the 5' RACE reads into MiXCR, producing one record per CDR3 protein. The sample shows approximately 800,000 distinct CDR3 sequences, roughly 50% of them seen only once. Sequencing was performed on blood. The receptor set was obtained from a middle-aged man in good health. Both conserved end residues are part of each CDR3. D genes are given only for firm matches. Rows may omit the clone size; those that give it use once, few, many or a size class.

-,TRBV2,TRBJ2-5,many,TGTGCCAGCAGCCGGGACACGAAGACCCAGTACTTC,CASSRDTKTQYF
TRBD2,TRBV29-1,TRBJ2-1,-,TGCAGCGTTGAGGGCACTAGCGGCTACAATGAGCAGTTCTTC,CSVEGTSGYNEQFF
TRBD2,TRBV7-2,TRBJ2-3,-,TGTGCCAGCATCCTGACTAGCGGGAGGTCAGATACGCAGTATTTT,CASILTSGRSDTQYF
-,TRBV29-1,TRBJ1-5,-,TGCAGCGTTGGCAGGGAGGGTCAGCCCCAGCATTTT,CSVGREGQPQHF
-,TRBV6-1,TRBJ2-3,once,TGTGCCAGCAGTGAAATTAGGGGGTGCGGCGGGGGTTTAGATACGCAGTATTTT,CASSEIRGCGGGLDTQYF
-,TRBV5-1,TRBJ2-5,few,TGCGCCAGCAGCTTAACAGGGTTCCAAGAGACCCAGTACTTC,CASSLTGFQETQYF
-,TRBV20-1,TRBJ2-6,-,TGCAGTGCCATCGGAGTTTCTGGGGCCAACGTCCTGACTTTC,CSAIGVSGANVLTF
-,TRBV20-1,TRBJ2-7,-,TGCAGTGCTATTAATAGGGGATTCTCCTACGAGCAGTACTTC,CSAINRGFSYEQYF
-,TRBV16,TRBJ2-3,-,TGTGCCAGCAGCCAATATTTGGGCCAGGGCACGCAGTATTTT,CASSQYLGQGTQYF
TRBD1,TRBV5-6,TRBJ2-7,-,TGTGCCAGCAGCCACAGGGGCTCGAGGGAGCAGTACTTC,CASSHRGSREQYF
-,TRBV27,TRBJ1-2,-,TGTGCCAGCAGTACCGGACGAGGGGCTGGCTACACCTTC,CASSTGRGAGYTF
-,TRBV27,TRBJ2-7,-,TGTGCCAGCAGTTTGACACCCATTAGAACCTACGAGCAGTACTTC,CASSLTPIRTYEQYF
TRBD1,TRBV25-1,TRBJ1-6,-,TGTGCCAGCAGTGATCTCCGACAGGGTAATTCACCCCTCCACTTT,CASSDLRQGNSPLHF
-,TRBV18,TRBJ2-6,-,TGTGCCAGCTCAGCGACAACAGGGTTCTCATCTGGGGCCAACGTCCTGACTTTC,CASSATTGFSSGANVLTF
TRBD1,TRBV6-1,TRBJ1-2,-,TGTGCCAGCATCCCAGGGGGACAGGTGGATGGCTACACCTTC,CASIPGGQVDGYTF
-,TRBV27,TRBJ2-7,-,TGTGCCAGCAGTCCCAATGGGGATTCATGGTACGAGCAGTACTTC,CASSPNGDSWYEQYF
-,TRBV12-3/TRBV12-4,TRBJ1-2,-,TGTGCCAGCATGGGCCTAAACTATGGCTACACCTTC,CASMGLNYGYTF
TRBD1,TRBV24-1,TRBJ1-2,-,TGTGCCACCAGTGACCCGACAGGGAACTATGGCTACACCTTC,CATSDPTGNYGYTF
TRBD1,TRBV20-1,TRBJ2-3,-,TGCAGTGCGGGTAGACAGGGCCGGAACACAGATACGCAGTATTTT,CSAGRQGRNTDTQYF
-,TRBV20-1,TRBJ2-1,-,TGCAGTGCCACGGGGGCCGCGAGCTCCTACAATGAGCAGTTCTTC,CSATGAASSYNEQFF
-,TRBV28,TRBJ1-1,once,TGTGCCAGCAGTTTCCACAGGGCGGGCACTGAAGCTTTCTTT,CASSFHRAGTEAFF
TRBD2,TRBV13,TRBJ2-7,-,TGTGCCAGCAGCGGGACTAGCTTGGGCGAGCAGTACTTC,CASSGTSLGEQYF
-,TRBV3-1,TRBJ2-1,-,TGTGCCAGCAGCCAATTAGCGGTGGTCGGTGAGCAGTTCTTC,CASSQLAVVGEQFF
-,TRBV12-3/TRBV12-4,TRBJ2-1,-,TGTGCCAGCAGTCACCATATTAACTCGAGGGACAATGAGCAGTTCTTC,CASSHHINSRDNEQFF
-,TRBV11-2,TRBJ2-2,-,TGTGCCAGCAGCTTAGTCGCGCAGGAGAACACCGGGGAGCTGTTTTTT,CASSLVAQENTGELFF
-,TRBV12-3/TRBV12-4,TRBJ2-5,-,TGTGCCAGCAGTGTCCACAGGGGAGGGGAGACCCAGTACTTC,CASSVHRGGETQYF
-,TRBV27,TRBJ2-5,-,TGTGCCAGCAGTTCCCCCTCCCAGGAGACCCAGTACTTC,CASSSPSQETQYF
-,TRBV7-3,TRBJ2-7,-,-,CASSLNTWAQGNNEQYF
TRBD1,TRBV7-9,TRBJ2-3,-,TGTGCCAGTTCCCGGACAGGGGCTTTCACAGATACGCAGTATTTT,CASSRTGAFTDTQYF
-,TRBV4-3,TRBJ1-2,-,TGCGCCAGCAGTAGGGAGGCAGGGTCCGTTGCCTATGGCTACACCTTC,CASSREAGSVAYGYTF
-,TRBV24-1,TRBJ2-7,-,TGTGCCACCAGTCACAGGTACAATGAGCAGTACTTC,CATSHRYNEQYF
-,TRBV20-1,TRBJ1-5,-,TGCAGTGCTAGAGATGCCCGGGTAAGCAATCAGCCCCAGCATTTT,CSARDARVSNQPQHF
TRBD2,TRBV18,TRBJ2-7,-,TGTGCCAGCTCACCGCGGGAGGCAGGGCCCCCCTACGAGCAGTACTTC,CASSPREAGPPYEQYF
-,TRBV29-1,TRBJ2-5,-,TGCAGCGCCAGCTCAACAGGGAGTCGGCGGTGGACCCAGTACTTC,CSASSTGSRRWTQYF
-,TRBV9,TRBJ2-3,many,TGTGCCAGCAGCACCCGACAGGTTTCTAGCACAGATACGCAGTATTTT,CASSTRQVSSTDTQYF
-,TRBV28,TRBJ1-4,-,TGTGCCAGCAGTCCAGGGGCGCATGGAAAACTGTTTTTT,CASSPGAHGKLFF
-,TRBV20-1,TRBJ1-2,-,TGCAGTGCTAGCTGGGCAGTTAATGGCTACACCTTC,CSASWAVNGYTF
-,TRBV5-4,TRBJ2-3,many,TGTGCCAGCGCTGGGGGGAGCGCACACACAGATACGCAGTATTTT,CASAGGSAHTDTQYF
-,TRBV6-1,TRBJ2-6,few,TGTGGAGCCAGGGCCTCTGGGGCCAACGTCCTGACTTTC,CGARASGANVLTF
TRBD2,TRBV10-3,TRBJ2-5,few,TGTGCCATCAGTGGTTTGCGGGGGGAGACCCAGTACTTC,CAISGLRGETQYF
TRBD1,TRBV9,TRBJ1-4,few,TGTGCCAGCAGCGAGGGAACGGGACAGCGTAATGAAAAACTGTTTTTT,CASSEGTGQRNEKLFF
TRBD2,TRBV20-1,TRBJ2-7,-,TGCAGTGCTAGATCGCGGGAGTACGAGCAGTACTTC,CSARSREYEQYF
-,TRBV12-5,TRBJ2-1,-,TGTGCTAGTGGTTTGGACCCGCCCTTGAGAGGGTTCGACAATGAGCAGTTCTTC,CASGLDPPLRGFDNEQFF
-,TRBV6-2/TRBV6-3,TRBJ2-7,-,TGTGCCAGCAGCATTGCAGGGGAGGTCTGGAAGCAGTACTTC,CASSIAGEVWKQYF
TRBD1,TRBV12-3/TRBV12-4,TRBJ2-7,-,TGTGCCAGCAGTGGGGACAGGATCTACGAGCAGTACTTC,CASSGDRIYEQYF
-,TRBV6-5,TRBJ2-6,few,TGTGCCAGCAGTTACTCGAGGCAGTCTGGGGCCAACGTCCTGACTTTC,CASSYSRQSGANVLTF
-,TRBV29-1,TRBJ1-1,-,TGCAGCGTCAAACGGCTGAACACTGAAGCTTTCTTT,CSVKRLNTEAFF
TRBD2,TRBV3-1,TRBJ2-5,-,TGTGCCAGCAGCCAAGGAACTAGCGCGGAGTACTTC,CASSQGTSAEYF
-,TRBV11-2,TRBJ1-4,-,TGTGCCAGCAGACCAACGAAGGGGGGCCGTAATGAAAAACTGTTTTTT,CASRPTKGGRNEKLFF
TRBD2,TRBV4-2,TRBJ2-5,-,TGTGCCAGCAGCCAAGATAGTTCAGCGGGAGGGCCAGAGACCCAGTACTTC,CASSQDSSAGGPETQYF
TRBD2,TRBV5-1,TRBJ2-1,-,TGCGCCAGCAACTTTTCCCCCCCGGGGGGGGTGTACAATGAGCAGTTCTTC,CASNFSPPGGVYNEQFF
-,TRBV25-1,TRBJ2-1,-,TGTGCCAGCGAGAGACCCAGCTCCTACAATGAGCAGTTCTTC,CASERPSSYNEQFF
TRBD1,TRBV7-9,TRBJ2-5,-,TGTGCCAGCAGCTTAGGTGAAGGGGGCGGGGAGACCCAGTACTTC,CASSLGEGGGETQYF
-,TRBV27,TRBJ1-6,-,TGTGCCAGCAGTGAAGACAGGCGGAATCCACCCCTCCACTTT,CASSEDRRNPPLHF